One and the same sample provided the 20 T cell receptor beta chains below, sequenced in a study of T cell responses to AZD1222 COVID-19 vaccine. Method: immunoSEQ multiplex PCR; TCRdb's copy keeps in-frame clones and lacks some. The table has under 300,000 clones, just over 90% seen once. The source was peripheral blood, collected on day 0 of AZD1222 vaccination. The receptor set was obtained from an adult in good health.

The rearrangement uses TRBV28 and TRBJ2-7; the D gene is possibly TRBD1 (6 bases). The CDR3 length is 12 residues. Germline V lookup: CDR1 MDHEN, CDR2 SYDVKM. V dropped 6 bases and J dropped 4 bases, with 10 bases sitting between them. In DNA form, the CDR3 reads TGTGCCAGCAGAGGGCAGGGGTACGAGCAGTACTTC. It translates to CASRGQGYEQYF.

The count of this clone is one. This chain uses TRBV5-1 with TRBJ2-7; TRBD2 agrees at 11 bases. Germline CDR1 reads SGHRS; CDR2 reads YFSETQ. The V gene end was trimmed by 6 bases and the J gene end by 2 bases; junction bases not matched to a gene: 1. The CDR3 is 13 amino acids. In DNA, the CDR3 is TGCGCCAGCAAGACTAGCGGGACCTACGAGCAGTACTTC. Its translation: CASKTSGTYEQYF.

V and J are TRBV25-1 and TRBJ2-1; 7 nucleotides align to TRBD1. Germline CDR1 and CDR2: MGHDK and SYGVNS. The J segment lost 5 bases and the V segment lost 5 bases, leaving 12 bases of the junction unmatched. The CDR3 sequence is 16 residues long. The CDR3 reads CASSIQGGDRDNEQFF. The CDR3 region has the DNA TGTGCCAGCAGTATCCAGGGTGGGGACAGAGACAATGAGCAGTTCTTC.

This chain uses TRBV5-1 with TRBJ2-6, with D unclear. The germline V gene has CDR1 SGHRS and CDR2 YFSETQ. V was clipped by 2 bases and J by 0 bases, with 9 bases between them. This CDR3 has 16 amino acids. Here the CDR3 reads CASSFRGISGANVLTF. The CDR3, as DNA: TGCGCCAGCAGCTTCCGAGGTATCTCTGGGGCCAACGTCCTGACTTTC.

This chain links TRBV19 with TRBJ2-2; a possible D gene is TRBD2 (6 bases). Trimming took off 2 bases at V and 5 bases at J, with 12 bases between the two ends. There are 15 residues in the CDR3. In germline, CDR1 is LNHDA, CDR2 SQIVND (reference sequence). The CDR3 is CASSIFSGGTGELFF. In DNA, the CDR3 is TGTGCCAGTAGTATATTTAGCGGAGGAACCGGGGAGCTGTTTTTT.

The sample holds a few counts of this clone. This rearrangement joins TRBV5-1 to TRBJ2-7; 7 bases agree with TRBD1. The V gene end was trimmed by 4 bases and the J gene end by 6 bases; junction bases not matched to a gene: 13. CDR1 and CDR2 (germline): SGHRS, YFSETQ. The CDR3 runs 15 residues. Written as DNA, the CDR3 is TGCGCCAGCAGCCTTGCCGGGGACAGAGGGAGCGAGCAGTACTTC. Translation: CASSLAGDRGSEQYF. Based on the CDR3 plus reference TRBV5-1 and TRBJ2-7, the full variable domain is KAGVTQTPRYLIKTRGQQVTLSCSPISGHRSVSWYQQTPGQGLQFLFEYFSETQRNKGNFPGRFSGRQFSNSRSEMNVSTLELGDSALYLCASSLAGDRGSEQYFGPGTRLTVT.

The rearrangement joins TRBV19 to TRBJ1-1, with no clear D. This CDR3 has 14 amino acids. Between the trimmed V and J ends, which lost 7 bases and 3 bases, there was a span of 15 bases. Germline CDR1 LNHDA, CDR2 SQIVND (reference sequence). The chain's CDR3 is CASNSGWQHTEAFF. The CDR3 bases are TGTGCCAGTAACTCCGGCTGGCAGCACACTGAAGCTTTCTTT.

The J gene is TRBJ1-6, the V gene TRBV28, with D possibly being TRBD1 (6 bases). Trimming removed 8 bases at V and 9 bases at J, with 23 bases between. Germline values: CDR1 MDHEN, CDR2 SYDVKM. This CDR3 is built from 16 residues. CDR3 DNA sequence: TGTGCCAGCGGGAAACAGGGTTTGCTGCGAGGTTCACCCCTCCACTTT. It codes for CASGKQGLLRGSPLHF.

CDR3 coding DNA: TGTGCCATCAGTGGCGGAAGAGGGGGTGGGGCCAACGTCCTGACTTTC. Translated, it gives CAISGGRGGGANVLTF. The V call is TRBV10-3, the J call TRBJ2-6, with D perhaps matching TRBD1 (6 bases). Germline CDR1 and CDR2: ENHRY and SYGVKD. CDR3 length: 16 amino acids. V was cut by 4 bases and J by 3 bases, with 13 bases left in between.

J is TRBJ2-2 and V is TRBV6-5; D gene unclear. CDR1 is MNHEY, CDR2 SVGAGI, per germline. Trimming pared 7 bases from V and 6 bases from J, leaving 12 bases between. The CDR3 is 13 residues long. The CDR3 DNA sequence: TGTGCCAGCATAATGACCGTGGCCGGGGAGCTGTTTTTT. The encoded protein is CASIMTVAGELFF.

The rearrangement links TRBV20-1 to TRBJ2-7; D is perhaps TRBD1 (5 bases). Germline V CDR1 and CDR2: DFQATT, SNEGSKA (reference sequence). The CDR3 contains 10 residues. Trimming left V 6 bases short and J 5 bases short, with 8 bases between. CDR3 protein: CSAKTDEQYF. The CDR3 DNA reads as TGCAGTGCCAAGACAGACGAGCAGTACTTC.

This chain links TRBV9 with TRBJ1-4, with 8 positions matching TRBD1. This CDR3 has 14 amino acids. V lost 4 bases to trimming and J lost 6 bases; unmatched junction nucleotides: 5. The germline CDR1 and CDR2 sequences are SGDLS and YYNGEE. DNA for the CDR3: TGTGCCAGCAGCCAACCGGGACAGGATGAAAAACTGTTTTTT. Translated: CASSQPGQDEKLFF.

V gene TRBV19 combines with J gene TRBJ2-1; D is perhaps TRBD2 (5 bases). CDR1 is LNHDA, CDR2 SQIVND, per germline (reference sequence). Trimming removed 5 bases from V and 6 bases from J, with 17 bases in between. The CDR3 is 15 residues long. For the CDR3, the DNA is TGTGCCAGTAGTCAAACGGACTCCGCCGGCAATGAGCAGTTCTTC. Amino acids: CASSQTDSAGNEQFF.

The rearrangement joins TRBV27 to TRBJ2-7, with 7 bases that match TRBD2. The CDR3 spans 15 residues. The germline V gene encodes CDR1 MNHEY and CDR2 SMNVEV (reference sequence). J lost 1 base, V lost 6 bases, and 9 bases had no gene match. The CDR3 loop reads CASRPTGGTSYEQYF. CDR3 coding DNA: TGTGCCAGCAGACCCACGGGGGGTACATCCTACGAGCAGTACTTC.

CDR3: CASSPKGTDNSPLHF. The CDR3 region has the DNA TGTGCCAGCAGCCCCAAAGGGACCGATAATTCACCCCTCCACTTT. This chain links TRBV13 with TRBJ1-6; perhaps TRBD1 as D (5 bases). V was shortened by 5 bases and J by 5 bases, with 13 bases between the two germline ends. The germline gives CDR1 PRHDT, CDR2 FYEKMQ (reference sequence). This CDR3 comprises 15 residues.

The chain links TRBV30 to TRBJ1-2, with D possibly being TRBD1 (5 bases). The CDR3 is 14 residues long. Looked up from germline, CDR1 is GTSNPN and CDR2 is SVGIG (reference sequence). The V gene lost 3 bases and the J gene lost 3 bases, with 14 bases spanning the gap. CDR3 DNA: TGTGCCTGGAGCTCCTTGGGGGTGGACTATGGCTACACCTTC. Encoded protein: CAWSSLGVDYGYTF.

This clone was seen only once. The rearrangement links TRBV7-9 to TRBJ1-1; D is undetermined. V lost 3 bases to trimming and J lost 1 base, with 6 bases between them. In germline, CDR1 is SEHNR, CDR2 FQNEAQ (reference sequence). The CDR3 totals 13 residues. CDR3 DNA: TGTGCCAGCAGCTTTGGGAAGAACACTGAAGCTTTCTTT. Protein: CASSFGKNTEAFF.

The chain is built from TRBV6-1 and TRBJ1-5; TRBD1 agrees at 8 bases. Looked up from germline, CDR1 is MNHNS and CDR2 is SASEGT. V lost 2 bases to trimming and J lost 6 bases; unmatched junction nucleotides: 9. This CDR3 comprises 16 residues. The CDR3 loop reads CASSEIETGAGQPQHF. The CDR3 coding sequence is TGTGCCAGCAGTGAAATTGAGACAGGGGCAGGTCAGCCCCAGCATTTT.

The gene calls are TRBV28 and TRBJ1-5; D remains unclear. CDR3 length equals 13 residues. The V end was cut by 10 bases, the J end by 10 bases, with 20 bases between. Germline V gives CDR1 MDHEN, CDR2 SYDVKM. CDR3 in amino acids: CAISPGSIPPQHF. The CDR3, as DNA: TGTGCCATCTCCCCGGGGTCCATCCCCCCCCAGCATTTT.

The V gene is TRBV12-3 or TRBV12-4, the J gene TRBJ2-5; 7 bases align to TRBD1. There are 13 residues in the CDR3. After removal of 3 bases from V and 5 bases from J, the junction contained 3 bases not matched to a gene. The CDR3 bases are TGTGCCAGCAGTTTTAACAGGGGTGAGACCCAGTACTTC. It encodes CASSFNRGETQYF.